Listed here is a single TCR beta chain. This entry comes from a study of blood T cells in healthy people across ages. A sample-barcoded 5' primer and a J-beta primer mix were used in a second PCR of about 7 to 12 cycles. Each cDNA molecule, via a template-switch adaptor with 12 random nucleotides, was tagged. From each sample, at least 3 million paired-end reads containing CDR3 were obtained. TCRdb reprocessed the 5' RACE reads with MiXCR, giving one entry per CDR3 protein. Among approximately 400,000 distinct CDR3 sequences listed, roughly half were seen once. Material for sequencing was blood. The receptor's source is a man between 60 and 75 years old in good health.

This CDR3 is CASSLLSTGELFF. CDR3 in DNA: TGCGCCAGCAGCTTGTTAAGCACCGGGGAGCTGTTTTTT. The chain links TRBV5-1 to TRBJ2-2; D is uncertain. Trimming removed 1 base from V and 4 bases from J, with 5 bases in between. CDR3 length: 13 amino acids. Germline assignment: CDR1 SGHRS and CDR2 YFSETQ.